Given below is one TCR beta chain in context. Its antigen remains unknown. The data originate from a study of T cells in Graves' hyperthyroidism and ophthalmopathy. Trimming cost V 3 bases and J 3 bases; bases outside gene matches: 5. The CDR3 runs 15 residues. CDR1 is LNHDA and CDR2 is SQIVND in the germline V gene (reference sequence). From RNA transcripts, TCR beta CDR3 regions were amplified. TCR CDR3 underwent first-round RT-PCR with the HTBI primer set. Using its own MiXCR run on the multiplex PCR reads, TCRdb lists one record per CDR3 protein. The repertoire includes about 600,000 distinct CDR3 sequences, roughly 14% of them detected once, and around 13% sits in the top ten. The study, taken as a whole, reports: Ophthalmopathy and stable hyperthyroidism were separated by a 13 V-J model.

Sequences were obtained from blood. This TCR came from a woman aged 45-65 years with Graves' ophthalmopathy. The V gene is TRBV19, the J gene TRBJ1-2, with TRBD1 matching over 9 bases. CDR3 sequence: CASSMPRTGDYGYTF. The CDR3 DNA reads TGTGCCAGTAGTATGCCTCGGACAGGGGACTATGGCTACACCTTC. The full variable domain, in which reference TRBV19 and TRBJ1-2 provide the parts outside the CDR3, is DGGITQSPKYLFRKEGQNVTLSCEQNLNHDAMYWYRQDPGQGLRLIYYSQIVNDFQKGDIAEGYSVSREKKESFPLTVTSAQKNPTAFYLCASSMPRTGDYGYTFGSGTRLTVV.